These T cell receptor beta chains were read from a single sample in a study of cytomegalovirus exposure and HLA in healthy donors. Clones were sequenced by immunoSEQ multiplex PCR, and TCRdb holds only the in-frame ones, with some missing. The table lists approximately 94,000 clones, 76% of them singletons. Material for sequencing was PBMCs. The receptors were gathered from a man aged 30 to 39 in good health and CMV-seropositive. The CDR3 runs from the conserved cysteine through the conserved F or W. D genes are given only for firm matches. Some rows have no size entry. The others give once, few or many, or a class for an expanded clone.

D gene	clone size	J gene	V gene	CDR3 DNA	CDR3 protein
TRBD1	few	TRBJ1-1	TRBV10-3	TGTGCCATCAGCGACAGGGGTCGGAACACTGAAGCTTTCTTT	CAISDRGRNTEAFF
.	.	TRBJ2-2	TRBV28	TGTGCCAGCACCCTCGCAGGCACCGGGGAGCTGTTTTTT	CASTLAGTGELFF
.	.	TRBJ2-3	TRBV7-3	TGTGCCAGCAGCTTAGGCGGACTGAACGCAGATACGCAGTATTTT	CASSLGGLNADTQYF
TRBD2	.	TRBJ2-3	TRBV18	TGTGCCAGCTCACCCGGGGGACTAGCACGGGATACGCAGTATTTT	CASSPGGLARDTQYF
.	.	TRBJ2-7	TRBV7-8	TGTGCCAGCAGCTTAGGTGACAGCCTGCAACCCTACGAGCAGTACTTC	CASSLGDSLQPYEQYF
.	.	TRBJ1-5	TRBV2	TGTGCCAGCAGCCGTATGGGGAGGCTCAATCAGCCCCAGCATTTT	CASSRMGRLNQPQHF
.	.	TRBJ2-5	TRBV11-2	TGTGCCAGCAGCCCCACCAGGAAGACCCAGTACTTC	CASSPTRKTQYF
TRBD1	few	TRBJ2-7	TRBV7-9	TGCGCCAGCAGCCAGGACAGGGGGGGAGGATACGAGCAGTACTTC	CASSQDRGGGYEQYF
.	.	TRBJ1-3	TRBV5-1	TGCGCCAGCAGCTTGCAAGGGGCTCAGGGGAACACCATATATTTT	CASSLQGAQGNTIYF
.	.	TRBJ2-7	TRBV2	TGTGCCAGCAGGAGAGAGTCCTACGAGCAGTACTTC	CASRRESYEQYF
.	.	TRBJ2-3	TRBV7-9	TGTGCCAGCAGCTACGAAGCGAAGGCAACAGATACGCAGTATTTT	CASSYEAKATDTQYF
.	.	TRBJ2-7	TRBV14	TGTGCCAGCAGCCAAGAAAGGCAGGCCGCCTCCTACGAGCAGTACTTC	CASSQERQAASYEQYF
TRBD1	.	TRBJ1-2	TRBV29-1	TGCAGCGTTGAGGGGAACAGGGGAGATGGCTACACCTTC	CSVEGNRGDGYTF
.	.	TRBJ2-5	TRBV4-2	TGTGCCAGCAGCCCGAGAGGTAATGAACTAGGGAAGACCCAGTACTTC	CASSPRGNELGKTQYF
TRBD2	.	TRBJ2-3	TRBV6-4	TGTGCCAGCAGTGACTCCCCTACTAGCGGCACAGATACGCAGTATTTT	CASSDSPTSGTDTQYF
TRBD1	.	TRBJ1-2	TRBV7-9	TGTGCCAGCAGTAGAGGACAGGGTAACTATGGCTACACCTTC	CASSRGQGNYGYTF
TRBD2	.	TRBJ2-3	TRBV9	TGTGCCAGCAAGGCGGGGGTTGCAGATACGCAGTATTTT	CASKAGVADTQYF
TRBD1	once	TRBJ1-4	TRBV7-8	TGTGCCAGCAGCGCCCGAGGGACAGGGGATGAAAAACTGTTTTTT	CASSARGTGDEKLFF
TRBD1	once	TRBJ2-3	TRBV4-1	TGCGCCAGCAGCCAATCCCCCCGGACAGGATCCGCAGATACGCAGTATTTT	CASSQSPRTGSADTQYF
.	.	TRBJ1-5	TRBV12-5	TGTGCTAGTGGTTTCCAGAGCAATCAGCCCCAGCATTTT	CASGFQSNQPQHF
TRBD2	.	TRBJ2-3	TRBV19	TGTGCCAGTAGTATAGAGCCAGCGGGAGGCAGTGGGGGTACGCAGTATTTT	CASSIEPAGGSGGTQYF
.	.	TRBJ2-7	TRBV5-6	TGTGCCAGCAGCTTGGACGGGGTGGCCTACGAGCAGTACTTC	CASSLDGVAYEQYF
.	.	TRBJ2-1	TRBV7-3	TGTGCCAGCAGCCTGGGACTTAAGGGAGTAAATGAGCAGTTCTTC	CASSLGLKGVNEQFF
TRBD1	.	TRBJ1-2	TRBV19	TGTGCCAGTAGTTTTCGACAGGGCTATGGCTACACCTTC	CASSFRQGYGYTF
.	.	TRBJ1-1	TRBV19	TGTGCCAGTAGTCCGACTAGCCTTAACACTGAAGCTTTCTTT	CASSPTSLNTEAFF
TRBD2	few	TRBJ2-7	TRBV30	TGTGCCTGGAGTCCACGACTAGCGGGAGGGCGATACGAGCAGTACTTC	CAWSPRLAGGRYEQYF
.	once	TRBJ1-1	TRBV5-1	TGCGCCAGCAGCAGAGGACACACGAACACTGAAGCTTTCTTT	CASSRGHTNTEAFF
.	.	TRBJ2-5	TRBV27	TGTGCCAGCAGTTTATCGAACAGCCCCCAAGAGACCCAGTACTTC	CASSLSNSPQETQYF
TRBD1	.	TRBJ2-1	TRBV9	TGTGCCAGCAGCGCAGGGACAGACAATGAGCAGTTCTTC	CASSAGTDNEQFF
TRBD1	.	TRBJ2-1	TRBV4-3	TGCGCCAGCAGCCCACAGGGGGCACGTGAGCAGTTCTTC	CASSPQGAREQFF
.	few	TRBJ1-1	TRBV5-1	TGCGCCAGCAGCTTGAGCGGGGGGCCGGAAGCTTTCTTT	CASSLSGGPEAFF
TRBD2	.	TRBJ2-5	TRBV6-5	TGTGCCAGCAGACCGCAGCGGGGGGGCGGGGAGACCCAGTACTTC	CASRPQRGGGETQYF
TRBD1	.	TRBJ1-2	TRBV19	TGTGCCAGTAGTAAGCCGGGACAGACCTATGGCTACACCTTC	CASSKPGQTYGYTF
.	.	TRBJ2-3	TRBV9	TGTGCCAGCAGCGTAGGCTTAGGGGCGTACACAGATACGCAGTATTTT	CASSVGLGAYTDTQYF
.	.	TRBJ2-2	TRBV19	TGTGCCAGTAGTATAACGGGCAGGGTGACCGGGGAGCTGTTTTTT	CASSITGRVTGELFF
TRBD2	few	TRBJ2-3	TRBV5-1	TGCGCCAGCAGCTTGGGACTAGCGGGGGTCGGGGCAGATACGCAGTATTTT	CASSLGLAGVGADTQYF
.	.	TRBJ1-1	TRBV5-1	TGCGCCAGCAGCTGGGGGGGAACTGAAGCTTTCTTT	CASSWGGTEAFF
.	.	TRBJ2-1	TRBV7-7	TGTGCTAGCAGCTTAGACGCGGGGCTAAACAATGAGCAGTTCTTC	CASSLDAGLNNEQFF
TRBD1	.	TRBJ1-1	TRBV6-1	TGTGCCAGCAGTCCACTATGGGGCGGACAGGTTGAAGCTTTCTTT	CASSPLWGGQVEAFF
TRBD1	.	TRBJ1-6	TRBV28	TGTGCCAGCAGGACGGAAGGGACAGGGAGGGAATCACCCCTCCACTTT	CASRTEGTGRESPLHF
.	.	TRBJ2-4	TRBV18	TGTGCCAGCTCACCACCAAGTGGGGGCAACATTCAGTACTTC	CASSPPSGGNIQYF
.	.	TRBJ2-5	TRBV28	TGTGCCAGCAGAACAGGGTTTTATGGGACCCAGTACTTC	CASRTGFYGTQYF
.	.	TRBJ2-2	TRBV7-9	TGTTCCAGCAGCTTAGAACCAGGGCTCACCGGGGAGCTGTTTTTT	CSSSLEPGLTGELFF
TRBD1	.	TRBJ1-5	TRBV7-9	TGTGCCAGCAGCTTAGCCGGGACAGGGACCCAGCATTTT	CASSLAGTGTQHF
TRBD1	.	TRBJ1-1	TRBV7-6	TGTGCCAGCAGCTTAGGGACAGGGGGCATTGAAGCTTTCTTT	CASSLGTGGIEAFF
.	once	TRBJ1-2	TRBV5-1	TGCGCCAGCAGCTCGCGGGGGGACTATGGCTACACCTTC	CASSSRGDYGYTF
.	few	TRBJ2-6	TRBV6-6	TGTGCCAGCAGTTACAGGGGCTCTGGGGCCAACGTCCTGACTTTC	CASSYRGSGANVLTF
TRBD1	.	TRBJ2-2	TRBV7-9	TGTGCCAGCAGCTTTTTGGACAGGGGAGCCGGGGAGCTGTTTTTT	CASSFLDRGAGELFF
TRBD2	.	TRBJ2-3	TRBV27	TGTGCCAGCATGGGCGGGGGGCCGAATACGCAGTATTTT	CASMGGGPNTQYF
TRBD2	.	TRBJ2-1	TRBV5-1	TGCGCCAGCGGACTAGCGGGAGATCGTCTCAATGAGCAGTTCTTC	CASGLAGDRLNEQFF
TRBD1	once	TRBJ1-4	TRBV6-6	TGTGCCAGCAGTTACTCGAAGAGTAACAGGGGTGAAAAACTGTTTTTT	CASSYSKSNRGEKLFF
.	.	TRBJ2-7	TRBV9	TGTGCCAGCAGCCTCTCGGGTGCCTACGAGCAGTACTTC	CASSLSGAYEQYF